This T cell receptor beta chain is from a study of blood T cells in healthy people across ages. The germline CDR1 and CDR2 sequences are MNHNY and SVGAGI (reference sequence). Trimming left V 5 bases short and J 10 bases short, with 15 bases between. The CDR3 sequence is 13 residues long. The second PCR ran about 6 to 11 cycles with a sample-barcoded 5' primer and J-beta primers. Unique molecular identifiers of 12 random nucleotides labeled each cDNA. TCRdb fed the 5' RACE reads into MiXCR, producing one record per CDR3 protein. The sample gives approximately 770,000 distinct CDR3 sequences, roughly 64% of which show up once; about 20% is in the top ten. Every donor contributed around 10 milliliters of peripheral blood by blood draw. Total RNA, at least 5 micrograms per sample, came from PBMCs.

The receptor was derived from a man aged 25-40 years in good health. The genes are TRBV6-6 and TRBJ2-1; D possibly corresponds to TRBD1 (6 bases). Sequencing was carried out using blood. The CDR3 sequence is CASSQRTQGEQFF. CDR3 in DNA: TGTGCCAGCAGTCAAAGGACCCAGGGGGAGCAGTTCTTC.